The 6 T cell receptor beta chains presented below share a single source sample, sequenced in a study of immune cell composition in non-small cell lung cancer. Repertoires were generated with immunoSEQ multiplex PCR, while TCRdb's copy carries only in-frame clones and drops some. There are about 3,800 clones in the sample; roughly 80% occur only once, and 7% to 8.5% lies in the top ten. Sequenced sample: lung tumor tissue. The receptors here all came from a human donor with non-small cell lung cancer.

The chain carries TRBV7-2 and TRBJ2-3; perhaps TRBD2 as D (7 bases). CDR1 is SGHTA and CDR2 is FQGNSA in the germline V gene. The CDR3 is 14 residues long. The V gene lost 4 bases and the J gene lost 5 bases, with 13 bases spanning the gap. The CDR3 coding sequence is TGTGCCAGCAGCTCACGGGGGGCCAGAGATACGCAGTATTTT. Protein: CASSSRGARDTQYF.

This chain joins TRBV28 and TRBJ2-3; the match to TRBD2 covers 16 bases. The CDR3 runs to 18 residues. V lost 2 bases and J lost 7; bases outside the gene matches: 9. CDR1 MDHEN and CDR2 SYDVKM come from the germline V gene. CDR3 sequence (DNA): TGTGCCAGCAGTTTAAGACCGGGACTAGCGGGGGGGCTTAATACGCAGTATTTT. This translates into CASSLRPGLAGGLNTQYF.

This chain uses TRBV5-1 with TRBJ2-7; possible D gene TRBD1, 6 bases. Germline-derived CDR1 and CDR2 are SGHRS and YFSETQ. The CDR3 runs 12 residues. Trimming removed 4 bases from V and 4 bases from J, with 9 bases in between. This CDR3 reads CASSPRGYEQYF. CDR3 in DNA: TGCGCCAGCAGCCCCAGGGGTTACGAGCAGTACTTC.

This clone appeared once. The chain recombines TRBV5-4 with TRBJ1-1; TRBD1 is a possible D gene (6 bases). The CDR3 contains 14 residues. V was clipped by 4 bases and J by 1 base, with 11 bases between them. Per germline, CDR1 SGHNT and CDR2 YYREEE (reference sequence). This CDR3 reads CASSMGQRNTEAFF. The CDR3 DNA reads as TGTGCCAGCAGCATGGGACAACGGAACACTGAAGCTTTCTTT.

This chain connects TRBV19 to TRBJ2-2, with 8 bases lining up with TRBD2. V lost 4 bases to trimming and J lost 1 base; unmatched junction nucleotides: 11. CDR3 length equals 18 residues. CDR1 and CDR2 (germline): LNHDA, SQIVND (reference sequence). For the CDR3, the DNA is TGTGCCAGTAGTAGAGACTCCGGACTAGCTAGGAACACCGGGGAGCTGTTTTTT. Its protein is CASSRDSGLARNTGELFF.

J is TRBJ1-3 and V is TRBV7-8; the D gene is possibly TRBD1 (6 bases). The germline CDR1 and CDR2 sequences are SGHVS and FQNEAQ. The V end lost 8 bases, the J end lost 0 bases, and 11 bases lay between the germline ends. The CDR3 contains 14 residues. The CDR3 region has the DNA TGTGCCAGCGGTCAAGGGGGCTCTGGAAACACCATATATTTT. Protein: CASGQGGSGNTIYF.